This is a list of T cell receptor beta chains from one sample in a study of shared clonotypes between healthy human individuals. Sequenced by immunoSEQ multiplex PCR; TCRdb stores in-frame clones only, minus some. The table lists 980,000 or so clones, more than 75% of them singletons. The sequencing sample was made of memory CD4+ T cells sorted from blood. Receptors originate from a man younger than 30 in good health. Both conserved end residues are part of each CDR3. A D gene is named only where the DNA matches it firmly. A clone size is listed for some rows: how often the clone was seen (once, few, many), or a class if it is expanded.

TRBJ2-7	NA	TRBV18	NA	TGTGCCAGCTCACCATCCGGGATGGGGGAGCAGTACTTC	CASSPSGMGEQYF
TRBJ1-1	NA	TRBV5-1	TRBD1	TGCGCCAGCAGCTTGGTGGACAGGGGGCACACTGAAGCTTTCTTT	CASSLVDRGHTEAFF
TRBJ2-3	NA	TRBV7-9	TRBD2	TGTGCCAGCAGCTTAGTCACGGGAGGGCCAACAGATACGCAGTATTTT	CASSLVTGGPTDTQYF
TRBJ1-2	few	TRBV2	TRBD1	TGTGCCAGCAGTTCCTCAGGGACAGCTAACTATGGCTACACCTTC	CASSSSGTANYGYTF
TRBJ2-5	NA	TRBV5-6	NA	TGTGCCAGCAGCTTTATGGGACTCCAGTACTTC	CASSFMGLQYF
TRBJ1-1	NA	TRBV9	NA	TGTGCCAGCAGCGTAGGTCTAGAGAACACTGAAGCTTTCTTT	CASSVGLENTEAFF
TRBJ1-2	NA	TRBV11-2	NA	TGTGCCAGCAGCTTAACGGATAACTATGGCTACACCTTC	CASSLTDNYGYTF
TRBJ2-7	NA	TRBV5-6	TRBD2	TGTGCCAGCAGCCAAGGGGGACTAGCGACTACCTACGAGCAGTACTTC	CASSQGGLATTYEQYF
TRBJ2-6	many	TRBV25-1	TRBD1	TGTGCCAGCAGTACCGGGACAGGGGTTTCTGGGGCCAACGTCCTGACTTTC	CASSTGTGVSGANVLTF
TRBJ2-7	NA	TRBV10-1	NA	TGCGCCAGCAGTGACCACCGGCGGGCTGCCGTGGGGGAGCAGTACTTC	CASSDHRRAAVGEQYF
TRBJ1-2	NA	TRBV6-1	TRBD1	TGTGCCACCCTGGACAGGTCCTATGGCTACACCTTC	CATLDRSYGYTF
TRBJ2-7	few	TRBV10-3	NA	TGTGCCATCAGTGTCCAGGGGGGCGAGCAGTACTTC	CAISVQGGEQYF
TRBJ1-1	NA	TRBV27	NA	TGTGCCAGCAGTATCCGACCCTCCAGAGACACTGAAGCTTTCTTT	CASSIRPSRDTEAFF
TRBJ2-5	few	TRBV19	TRBD1	TGTGCCAGTGGGACAGGGGTTCGGGAGACCCAGTACTTC	CASGTGVRETQYF
TRBJ2-1	NA	TRBV4-3	NA	TGCGCCAGCAGCCAGACTAGGTATGAGCAGTTCTTC	CASSQTRYEQFF
TRBJ2-1	NA	TRBV21-1	NA	TGTGCCAGCAGCATCCCTCGGCGGGACAGCGGCCACAATGAGCAGTTCTTC	CASSIPRRDSGHNEQFF
TRBJ1-1	NA	TRBV2	TRBD1	TGTGCCAGCAACCTACAGGGGTATTCAGCTGAAGCTTTCTTT	CASNLQGYSAEAFF
TRBJ1-1	NA	TRBV18	NA	TGTGCCAGCTCATCGGCAGCTTCGAACACTGAAGCTTTCTTT	CASSSAASNTEAFF
TRBJ2-1	NA	TRBV27	NA	TGTGCCAGCAGTTTAGGGCGGAGGAGGAATGAGCAGTTCTTC	CASSLGRRRNEQFF
TRBJ1-1	NA	TRBV11-2	NA	TGTGCCAGCAGCTTAGCAGGGGCTTTAACTGAAGCTTTCTTT	CASSLAGALTEAFF
TRBJ1-5	NA	TRBV28	TRBD1	TGTGCCAGCAGCTCCAGGGGGCTGGGCAATCAGCCCCAGCATTTT	CASSSRGLGNQPQHF
TRBJ1-6	NA	TRBV6-5	NA	TGTGCCAGCAGTCCCCAAGAGAATTCACCCCTCCACTTT	CASSPQENSPLHF
TRBJ1-1	NA	TRBV6-1	NA	TGTGCCAGCAGTGAAACATTGGGCAGCGACAGCCGAAACACTGAAGCTTTCTTT	CASSETLGSDSRNTEAFF
TRBJ2-5	NA	TRBV6-5	TRBD1	TGTGCCAGCTCCGGGACAGGGGTCCAAGAGACCCAGTACTTC	CASSGTGVQETQYF
TRBJ2-7	NA	TRBV6-6	NA	TGTGCCAGCAGTCCCACGGTGGGGGCCTACTCCTACGAGCAGTACTTC	CASSPTVGAYSYEQYF
TRBJ1-3	few	TRBV30	NA	TGTGCCTGGAGTGTAAGGATTAGGGGCAGGGCTGGAAACACCATATATTTT	CAWSVRIRGRAGNTIYF
TRBJ2-5	NA	TRBV7-7	NA	TGTGCTAGCAGCTTAGGCGGAGGAGGGGGAGGTGAGACCCAGTACTTC	CASSLGGGGGGETQYF
TRBJ1-1	few	TRBV28	NA	TGTGCCAGCAGTTCAGGGGAGATGAACACTGAAGCTTTCTTT	CASSSGEMNTEAFF
TRBJ1-2	NA	TRBV5-1	TRBD1	TGCGCCAGCAGCCCCATCTTACAGGGGAGATCGAACTATGGCTACACCTTC	CASSPILQGRSNYGYTF
TRBJ1-2	NA	TRBV7-9	NA	TGTGCCAGCAGCTTAGAGGCCAGGGGCTATGGCTACACCTTC	CASSLEARGYGYTF
TRBJ1-5	NA	TRBV11-2	NA	TGTGCCAGCAGCTTAGATTACGTGGGTCAGCCCCAGCATTTT	CASSLDYVGQPQHF
TRBJ2-1	few	TRBV5-4	TRBD1	TGTGCCAGCAGCTCGGGACAGAACAATGAGCAGTTCTTC	CASSSGQNNEQFF
TRBJ2-7	NA	TRBV6-5	NA	TGTGCCAGCAGTGCTAAAAACTACGAGCAGTACTTC	CASSAKNYEQYF
TRBJ2-5	few	TRBV6-1	NA	TGTGCCAGCAACACCGAATTCCCCCAAGAGACCCAGTACTTC	CASNTEFPQETQYF
TRBJ1-2	NA	TRBV27	NA	TGTGCCAGCAGCAGAAGACCTAACTATGGCTACACCTTC	CASSRRPNYGYTF
TRBJ1-2	NA	TRBV5-3	TRBD1	TGTGCCAGAAGCTTGGGCGGACAGGGCAATTTGCGAGGCTACACCTTC	CARSLGGQGNLRGYTF
TRBJ1-2	NA	TRBV6-1	TRBD1	TGTGCCAGCACAACTGGGACAGGGGAGGACTATGGCTACACCTTC	CASTTGTGEDYGYTF
TRBJ1-2	NA	TRBV30	NA	TGTGCCCGTACCCACGGGAACTATGGCTACACCTTC	CARTHGNYGYTF
TRBJ1-1	many	TRBV5-1	NA	TGCGCCAGCAGCCGCTCGACCCAGAACACTGAAGCTTTCTTT	CASSRSTQNTEAFF
TRBJ1-2	few	TRBV10-3	NA	TGTGCCATCAGTGAGTCCGTAGGGCCTATCTATTACTTC	CAISESVGPIYYF
TRBJ1-6	NA	TRBV5-5	NA	TGTGCCAGCAGCTTGGATCCCAGGAATAATTCACCCCTCCACTTT	CASSLDPRNNSPLHF
TRBJ2-1	NA	TRBV7-3	NA	TGTGCCAGCAGCCCGGGTGTTATGCGCGGTGAGCAGTTCTTC	CASSPGVMRGEQFF
TRBJ2-1	NA	TRBV5-6	NA	TGTGCCAGCAGCTTGCCGACTATTAACAATGAGCAGTTCTTC	CASSLPTINNEQFF